Described below is a single T cell receptor beta chain sequence and its context. This entry is derived from a study of blood T cell repertoires in COVID-19. The overall study: Acute and convalescent COVID-19 samples came from the United States, Italy and Spain. In each case, the material was cDNA or gDNA derived from T cells, B-cell-depleted T cells, or PBMCs.

V dropped 2 bases and J dropped 3; count of bases not matched to a gene: 3. This CDR3 contains 15 residues. Per germline, CDR1 SNHLY and CDR2 FYNNEI. As handled by the study authors: From reference gene primer amplification, estimates of nucleated cell counts were derived. Profiled with immunoSEQ multiplex PCR; TCRdb holds only in-frame clones, not every one. Clonal size and the V and J genes are those of that table, whereas D and trimming came from the DNA. Of 400,000 to 550,000 clones listed, about 89% are singletons. The genes are TRBV2 and TRBJ2-1, with TRBD2 identical over 8 bases. The source material was peripheral blood. The source is a woman under 40 with acute or convalescent COVID-19. The DNA of the CDR3 is TGTGCCAGCAGTGAAAGACTAGCGAGCTACAATGAGCAGTTCTTC. Encoded protein: CASSERLASYNEQFF.